These T cell receptor beta chains were read from a single sample in a study of PD-L1 blockade in urothelial cancer. Sequencing used immunoSEQ multiplex PCR; TCRdb keeps in-frame clones, though not all of them. The sample includes about 80,000 clones, roughly nine tenths of them seen just once. Sequencing used PBMCs, obtained around atezolizumab (anti-PD-L1) treatment. Receptors originate from a woman aged 70-85 years with urothelial cancer. Both conserved end residues are part of each CDR3. Fields, in order: clone size, V gene, J gene, CDR3 protein. Size is stated for part of the rows, as once, few or many counts, or as a class when the clone is expanded.

NA	TRBV5-6	TRBJ2-2	CASTNVGLAGGPRTGELFF
NA	TRBV27	TRBJ2-2	CASSLAARTGELFF
NA	TRBV5-1	TRBJ2-1	CASRPTGTEISYNEQFF
NA	TRBV19	TRBJ2-1	CASKPTRSSYNEQFF
NA	TRBV9	TRBJ1-4	CASSAGDRAEKLFF
NA	TRBV29-1	TRBJ2-1	CSARTTLVGNEQFF
once	TRBV5-1	TRBJ2-1	CASSLGQAIYNEQFF
many	TRBV5-5	TRBJ2-7	CASSLQVYEQYF
NA	TRBV6-1	TRBJ2-7	CASSEAKDWETSGPYEQYF
many	TRBV2	TRBJ1-2	CASSEAATSGGYTF
NA	TRBV7-8	TRBJ1-3	CASSLGGSGEGNTIYF
NA	TRBV5-8	TRBJ2-2	CASSSDSTGELFF
NA	TRBV25-1	TRBJ1-2	CASEGQAGGGYTF
NA	TRBV5-1	TRBJ2-5	CASNLGPSRQGGETQYF
NA	TRBV28	TRBJ2-1	CASSLSGLQLNEQFF
NA	TRBV27	TRBJ2-5	CASSLRTGVVETQYF
once	TRBV6-1	TRBJ2-1	CASSESVGGLLATYNEQFF
NA	TRBV5-1	TRBJ1-4	CASKGTEATNEKLFF
NA	TRBV30	TRBJ2-1	CAWSVGSSLQQFF
once	TRBV19	TRBJ2-7	CASSPGQGTYEQYF
NA	TRBV6-5	TRBJ2-1	CASSYERQGAYEQFF
NA	TRBV5-4	TRBJ1-2	CASSLKRGKQGIYGYTF
NA	TRBV4-2	TRBJ2-3	CASSQFSGGDGTQYF
NA	TRBV30	TRBJ2-4	CAWSVRGYRAKNIQYF
NA	TRBV11-2	TRBJ1-1	CASSSAGDTEAFF
NA	TRBV19	TRBJ2-2	CASRGAGVTGELFF
NA	TRBV27	TRBJ1-2	CASSLSMGGSGYTF
once	TRBV27	TRBJ2-1	CASSLRKFF
NA	TRBV5-1	TRBJ2-1	CASSLAGLAGQNEQFF
NA	TRBV18	TRBJ2-5	CASSRRGETQYF
NA	TRBV5-1	TRBJ2-7	CASSLESEQYF
NA	TRBV7-2	TRBJ1-1	CASSDRAGGTEAFF
NA	TRBV27	TRBJ1-2	CASSLDRSYGYTF
once	TRBV5-1	TRBJ2-2	CASSRSGTSGNTGELFF
once	TRBV4-2	TRBJ1-1	CASSPQTGGYTEAFF
NA	TRBV5-1	TRBJ2-5	CASSLENADIQETQYF
NA	TRBV5-8	TRBJ1-2	CASSFGTYSYGYTF
NA	TRBV6-6	TRBJ1-2	CASSDFRDGYTF
once	TRBV13	TRBJ2-7	CASSRRTSGFTYEQYF
NA	TRBV14	TRBJ1-3	CASSQDSRLTIYF
NA	TRBV7-9	TRBJ1-6	CASSLGQNSPLHF
NA	TRBV15	TRBJ2-3	CATSRGGLGRRDTQYF
NA	TRBV29-1	TRBJ1-2	CSVGEVDYGYTF
NA	TRBV5-6	TRBJ2-1	CASSPGQADEQFF
NA	TRBV28	TRBJ2-7	CASSLRQGHEQYF
NA	TRBV7-2	TRBJ1-1	CASSWGVGNTEAFF
NA	TRBV5-1	TRBJ1-3	CASSLGGGRNSGNTIYF
NA	TRBV7-9	TRBJ2-5	CASSWIQGAAETQYF
once	TRBV30	TRBJ1-3	CAWSVSSGNTIYF
NA	TRBV7-2	TRBJ1-2	CASSSGQGVEGYTF